This T cell receptor (beta chain) was documented in a study of OX40 agonist ivuxolimab in advanced cancers. Autoimmune disease history or systemic immunosuppression barred patients. Sequencing used immunoSEQ multiplex PCR; TCRdb keeps in-frame clones, though not all of them. Of roughly 92,000 clones in the sample, 84% were seen once. Deletions cut 4 bases from V and 0 bases from J, with 15 bases between. CDR1 is GTSNPN and CDR2 is SVGIG in the germline V gene (reference sequence). This CDR3 has 15 amino acids. The source material was CD4+ or CD8+ T cells sorted from blood, sampled in a trial of the OX40 agonist ivuxolimab. The TCR sequence derives from an adult with an advanced solid tumor such as melanoma, head and neck, liver or kidney cancer. The chain links TRBV30 to TRBJ1-1; no clear D. CDR3 nucleotides: TGTGCCTGGAAGGGTAAATCTGCCATGAACACTGAAGCTTTCTTT. Amino acid sequence: CAWKGKSAMNTEAFF. Drawing the rest from reference TRBV30 and TRBJ1-1, the complete variable domain is SQTIHQWPATLVQPVGSPLSLECTVEGTSNPNLYWYRQAAGRGLQLLFYSVGIGQISSEVPQNLSASRPQDRQFILSSKKLLLSDSGFYLCAWKGKSAMNTEAFFGQGTRLTVV.